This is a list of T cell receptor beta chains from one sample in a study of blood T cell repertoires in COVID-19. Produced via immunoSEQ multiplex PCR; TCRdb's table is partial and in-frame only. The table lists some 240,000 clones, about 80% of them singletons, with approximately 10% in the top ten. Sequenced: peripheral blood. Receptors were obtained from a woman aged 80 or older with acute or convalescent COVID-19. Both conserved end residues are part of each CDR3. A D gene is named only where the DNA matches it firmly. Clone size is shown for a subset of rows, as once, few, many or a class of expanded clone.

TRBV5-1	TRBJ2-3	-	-	CASSSGRGPRTDTQYF	TGCGCCAGCAGCTCCGGGCGGGGGCCTCGCACAGATACGCAGTATTTT
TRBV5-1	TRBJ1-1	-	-	CASSLNRDPGTEAFF	TGCGCCAGCAGCCTCAACAGGGACCCGGGCACTGAAGCTTTCTTT
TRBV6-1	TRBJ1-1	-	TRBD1	CASSARDRVWGTEAFF	TGTGCCAGCAGTGCCCGGGACAGGGTTTGGGGCACTGAAGCTTTCTTT
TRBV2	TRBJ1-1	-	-	CASSEGLAAAEAFF	TGTGCCAGCAGTGAAGGATTGGCGGCAGCTGAAGCTTTCTTT
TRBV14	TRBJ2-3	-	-	CASSRRERTDTQYF	TGTGCCAGCAGCCGTCGGGAGCGGACAGATACGCAGTATTTT
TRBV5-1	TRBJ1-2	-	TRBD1	CASRSGQGDSGYTF	TGCGCCAGCAGATCGGGACAGGGGGACAGCGGCTACACCTTC
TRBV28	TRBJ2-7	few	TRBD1	CASSPQGAGSYEQYF	TGTGCCAGCAGCCCCCAGGGGGCTGGATCCTACGAGCAGTACTTC
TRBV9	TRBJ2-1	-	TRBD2	CASSPPGGGPLYNEQFF	TGTGCCAGCAGCCCCCCGGGAGGAGGTCCCCTCTACAATGAGCAGTTCTTC
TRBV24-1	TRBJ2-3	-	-	CATADRAGGSTDTQYF	TGTGCCACCGCCGACCGGGCCGGGGGAAGCACAGATACGCAGTATTTT
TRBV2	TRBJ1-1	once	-	CASSTNANTEAFF	TGTGCCAGCAGTACTAATGCAAACACTGAAGCTTTCTTT
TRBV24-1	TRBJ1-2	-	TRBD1	CATSDSRTGWSGYTF	TGTGCCACCAGTGATTCTCGGACAGGGTGGAGTGGCTACACCTTC
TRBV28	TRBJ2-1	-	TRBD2	CASSPRGGSGNEQFF	TGTGCCAGCAGCCCCCGGGGGGGGTCGGGGAATGAGCAGTTCTTC
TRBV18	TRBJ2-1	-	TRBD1	CASSPILGQGVDNEQFF	TGTGCCAGCTCACCAATATTAGGACAGGGAGTGGACAATGAGCAGTTCTTC
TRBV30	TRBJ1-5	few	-	CAWSVGVSNQPQHF	TGTGCCTGGAGTGTTGGAGTTAGCAATCAGCCCCAGCATTTT
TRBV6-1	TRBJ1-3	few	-	CASSELRGSGNTIYF	TGTGCCAGCAGTGAATTGAGGGGGTCTGGAAACACCATATATTTT
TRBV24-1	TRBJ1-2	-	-	CATSEAGVTGYTF	TGTGCCACCAGTGAGGCAGGGGTTACTGGCTACACCTTC
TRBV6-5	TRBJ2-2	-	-	CASSNGTLNTGELFF	TGTGCCAGCAGTAACGGGACACTGAACACCGGGGAGCTGTTTTTT
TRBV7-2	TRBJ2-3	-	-	CASSLALGAGDTQYF	TGTGCCAGCAGCTTAGCGCTAGGGGCGGGGGATACGCAGTATTTT
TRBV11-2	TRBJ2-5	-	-	CASSLDGGGGGETQYF	TGTGCCAGCAGCTTAGATGGAGGGGGGGGCGGTGAGACCCAGTACTTC
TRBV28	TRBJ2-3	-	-	CASSGASIPDTQYF	TGTGCCAGCAGTGGGGCCAGCATTCCAGATACGCAGTATTTT
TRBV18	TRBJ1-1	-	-	CASSPAGAPGEAFF	TGTGCCAGCTCACCAGCGGGGGCCCCTGGGGAAGCTTTCTTT
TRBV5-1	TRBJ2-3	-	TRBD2	CASSLVLAGDTQYF	TGCGCCAGCAGCTTGGTGCTAGCGGGAGATACGCAGTATTTT
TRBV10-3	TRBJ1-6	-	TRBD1	CAARDSYNSPLHF	TGTGCCGCCCGGGACAGCTATAATTCACCCCTCCACTTT
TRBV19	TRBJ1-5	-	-	CASRLQVNQPQHF	TGTGCCAGTCGGTTGCAGGTCAATCAGCCCCAGCATTTT
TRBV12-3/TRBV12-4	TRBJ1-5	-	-	CASSPNSNQPQHF	TGTGCCAGCAGTCCTAATAGCAATCAGCCCCAGCATTTT
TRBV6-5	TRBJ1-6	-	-	CASRQDGSYNSPLHF	TGTGCCAGCAGACAGGATGGCTCCTATAATTCACCCCTCCACTTT
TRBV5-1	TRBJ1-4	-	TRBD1	CASSRDRGEKLFF	TGCGCCAGCAGCCGGGACAGGGGTGAAAAACTGTTTTTT
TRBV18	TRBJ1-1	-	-	CASSQNTGMGAFF	TGTGCCAGCTCACAGAACACAGGGATGGGAGCTTTCTTT